This T cell receptor (beta chain) was found in a study of control samples from healthy donors and cancer patients. The protocol was immunoSEQ multiplex PCR, while the TCRdb copy is restricted to in-frame clones and leaves out a portion. The sample yields 350,000 to 450,000 clones, about 93% seen once. With 1 base removed from V and 0 bases from J, the gap between germline ends came to 5 bases. CDR3 length: 13 residues. CDR1 is SGHRS, CDR2 YFSETQ, per germline. This sequence joins TRBV5-1 and TRBJ2-7; D gene ambiguous. The sequence came from a man aged 35 to 55 with head and neck cancer. Sequencing was performed on PBMCs. CDR3 coding DNA: TGCGCCAGCAGCTTGACAATCTCCTACGAGCAGTACTTC. This codes for CASSLTISYEQYF.